What follows are 32 T cell receptor beta chains derived from one specimen sequenced in a study of identical twins. TCRdb used MiXCR to reprocess the 5' RACE reads, holding one entry per CDR3 protein. Of 1.5 million to 2 million distinct CDR3 sequences listed, less than 40% are singletons. Sample: cord blood. These receptor sequences come from a newborn girl in good health.

In this sample, this clonotype turned up a few times. The chain recombines TRBV3-1 with TRBJ2-1; perhaps TRBD1 as D (6 bases). This CDR3 is built from 17 residues. V shed 1 base and J shed 5 bases, with 18 bases lying between them. CDR1 and CDR2 (germline): LGHDT, YNNKEL (reference sequence). The CDR3 region is CASSQGWTTGDNNEQFF. CDR3 nucleotides: TGTGCCAGCAGCCAAGGCTGGACGACAGGAGACAACAATGAGCAGTTCTTC.

Only a few counts were recorded for this clonotype. V usage is TRBV15 and J usage is TRBJ1-1; 8 bases align to TRBD1. There are 16 residues in the CDR3. Germline V gene sequence: CDR1 LNHNV, CDR2 YYDKDF (reference sequence). With V trimmed by 1 base and J by 1 base, 5 bases remained unmatched. The CDR3 sequence is CATSRAYQGANTEAFF. In DNA form, the CDR3 reads TGTGCCACCAGCAGAGCCTACCAGGGGGCGAACACTGAAGCTTTCTTT.

To note about this clonotype: Compared with germline, one end of the junction differs, possibly owing to a read error. This chain uses TRBV27 with TRBJ2-7; D is uncertain. This CDR3 has 15 amino acids. Germline CDR1 and CDR2: MNHEY and SMNVEV (reference sequence). The CDR3, as DNA: TGTGCCAGCAGTTTATGGTCAGTCACCCCCTACGGGCAGTACTTC. It is translated as CASSLWSVTPYGQYF.

This rearrangement joins TRBV29-1 to TRBJ2-5; D remains unclear. Germline V lookup: CDR1 SQVTM, CDR2 ANQGSEA. This CDR3 is 11 amino acids long. Trimming took 2 bases from V and 11 from J, leaving 12 bases between them. This CDR3 is CSVEKYNEQYF. The CDR3 coding sequence is TGCAGCGTTGAAAAGTACAATGAGCAGTACTTC.

V gene TRBV3-1 combines with J gene TRBJ2-5; D may be TRBD2 (5 bases). The V gene's germline CDR1 is LGHDT and CDR2 YNNKEL (reference sequence). The CDR3 has 16 residues. Deletions cut 4 bases from V and 1 base from J, with 16 bases between. For the CDR3, the DNA is TGTGCCAGCAGCCGCAAACTAGGACCCTCCCAAGAGACCCAGTACTTC. Translated: CASSRKLGPSQETQYF.

The chain carries TRBV28 and TRBJ2-7; tentatively, D is TRBD1 (6 bases). Germline lookup yields CDR1 MDHEN and CDR2 SYDVKM. This CDR3 is 16 amino acids long. V dropped 5 bases and J dropped 2 bases, with 19 bases sitting between them. CDR3 region: CASSRSTGPYPYEQYF. The CDR3 bases are TGTGCCAGCAGTAGGTCGACAGGTCCCTATCCCTACGAGCAGTACTTC.

This clonotype was detected only once. The chain has TRBV4-2 and TRBJ2-1; 9 nucleotides line up with TRBD2. After removal of 0 bases from V and 2 bases from J, the junction contained 5 bases not matched to a gene. Per germline, CDR1 LGHNA and CDR2 YNFKEQ. This CDR3 is 17 amino acids long. As DNA, the CDR3 is TGTGCCAGCAGCCAAGATCTGGGCGGGAGGGCCTACAATGAGCAGTTCTTC. Its protein is CASSQDLGGRAYNEQFF.

The CDR3 bases are TGCAGTGCTAGACGTCCTAGCGGGGGGGCCTACGAGCAGTACTTC. Its translation is CSARRPSGGAYEQYF. This chain connects TRBV20-1 to TRBJ2-7; 12 bases line up with TRBD2. The CDR3 contains 15 residues. Trimming took 2 bases from V and 2 from J; bases not matched to a gene: 4. Germline assignment: CDR1 DFQATT and CDR2 SNEGSKA (reference sequence).

A few counts support this clonotype. The chain links TRBV7-2 to TRBJ2-7; 7 nucleotides match TRBD1. CDR3 length: 15 amino acids. Losses at the gene ends were 2 bases for V and 5 bases for J; bases not matched to a gene: 9. In germline, CDR1 is SGHTA, CDR2 FQGNSA. CDR3 amino acids: CASSLLRTGPHEQYF. DNA of the CDR3: TGTGCCAGCAGCTTACTCCGGACAGGTCCCCACGAGCAGTACTTC.

This clonotype showed up many times. This chain connects TRBV12-3 or TRBV12-4 to TRBJ2-7; D unresolved. Trimming stripped 3 bases from V and 0 bases from J, with 6 bases between. The CDR3 totals 13 residues. The CDR3 loop is CASSFALSYEQYF. The CDR3 DNA reads as TGTGCCAGCAGTTTTGCGCTCTCCTACGAGCAGTACTTC.

Regarding this clonotype: Mismatch with germline at one junction end may stem from a read error. The chain links TRBV7-9 to TRBJ1-4; D is unclear. The length of the CDR3 is 13 residues. Germline V CDR1 and CDR2: SEHNR, FQNEAQ (reference sequence). The DNA of the CDR3 is TGTTCCAGCAGCTTGACGGGGAATGAAAAACTGTTTTTT. This codes for CSSSLTGNEKLFF.

J is TRBJ2-7 and V is TRBV20-1, with 10 bases identical to TRBD2. From germline, CDR1 is DFQATT and CDR2 SNEGSKA (reference sequence). The CDR3 is made up of 15 amino acids. V gave up 3 bases and J gave up 7 bases; unmatched junction bases: 12. CDR3 residues: CSARALAGVHNEQYF. The DNA for the CDR3 is TGCAGTGCTAGGGCCCTAGCGGGAGTTCACAATGAGCAGTACTTC.

This sequence joins TRBV20-1 and TRBJ1-1, with TRBD1 matching over 7 bases. V was clipped by 6 bases and J by 3 bases; unmatched bases: 13. This CDR3 spans 15 amino acids. Germline V CDR1 and CDR2: DFQATT, SNEGSKA (reference sequence). For the CDR3, the DNA is TGCAGTGCGTTCAGGGGGGATACGTGGTACACTGAAGCTTTCTTT. It translates to CSAFRGDTWYTEAFF.

The genes are TRBV4-2 and TRBJ1-6; possibly TRBD1 for D (5 bases). The CDR3 totals 16 residues. Trimming cost V 5 bases and J 5 bases, with 16 bases left between them. Germline V gene lookup returns CDR1 LGHNA and CDR2 YNFKEQ. The CDR3 sequence: CASSAGGGRDNSPLHF. CDR3 sequence (DNA): TGTGCCAGCAGCGCCGGAGGAGGCAGGGATAATTCACCCCTCCACTTT.

V usage is TRBV27 and J usage is TRBJ1-6, with TRBD1 as a possible D gene (5 bases). V lost 6 bases, J lost 0 bases, and 15 bases lay in between. The CDR3 loop spans 17 amino acids. The germline V gene encodes CDR1 MNHEY and CDR2 SMNVEV (reference sequence). The DNA for the CDR3 is TGTGCCAGCAGGAGAACAGGCCTGAGCTCCTATAATTCACCCCTCCACTTT. Translating gives CASRRTGLSSYNSPLHF.

This clonotype was observed at least ten times. The V call is TRBV4-2, the J call TRBJ2-1; D is uncertain. The CDR3 contains 11 residues. The germline V gene encodes CDR1 LGHNA and CDR2 YNFKEQ. Trimming removed 6 bases from V and 8 bases from J, with 8 bases in between. The CDR3 reads CASSLRHEQFF. CDR3 sequence (DNA): TGTGCCAGCAGTTTGCGTCATGAGCAGTTCTTC.

This clonotype was counted a few times. The V gene is TRBV2, the J gene TRBJ2-3; TRBD1 agrees at 7 bases. Germline V gives CDR1 SNHLY, CDR2 FYNNEI. The ends lost 3 bases at V and 6 bases at J; junction bases unmatched: 15. The CDR3 consists of 17 residues. CDR3 in DNA: TGTGCCAGCAGTGAGGGTTATACAGGGGAGAAAGTGGATACGCAGTATTTT. Translated: CASSEGYTGEKVDTQYF.

This clonotype was detected only a few times. This rearrangement joins TRBV4-1 to TRBJ2-5, with 8 bases lining up with TRBD1. Per germline, CDR1 MGHRA and CDR2 YSYEKL. The trim removed 7 bases at V and 1 base at J, leaving 8 bases unmatched. This CDR3 has 15 residues. The CDR3 protein is CASKRRGLAQETQYF. DNA for the CDR3: TGCGCCAGCAAACGCAGGGGGCTAGCCCAAGAGACCCAGTACTTC.

This clonotype has only a few counts. V usage is TRBV19 and J usage is TRBJ2-7; 7 nucleotides agree with TRBD2. Germline values: CDR1 LNHDA, CDR2 SQIVND (reference sequence). The CDR3 loop spans 14 amino acids. The ends lost 7 bases at V and 2 bases at J; junction bases unmatched: 8. The CDR3 here is CASTKREAPYEQYF. CDR3 coding DNA: TGTGCCAGTACCAAACGGGAGGCCCCCTACGAGCAGTACTTC.

This clonotype was seen once. The CDR3 loop is CASSLEWRTGGKLFF. The CDR3 DNA sequence: TGTGCCAGCAGTTTAGAGTGGCGGACAGGTGGAAAACTGTTTTTT. The chain carries TRBV28 and TRBJ1-4; 7 positions match TRBD1. V lost 2 bases and J lost 10; bases outside the gene matches: 10. CDR1 is MDHEN and CDR2 is SYDVKM in the germline V gene. This CDR3 region has 15 residues.

The V gene is TRBV7-9, the J gene TRBJ2-7, with D perhaps matching TRBD1 (5 bases). The CDR3 has 16 amino acids. The V gene's germline CDR1 is SEHNR and CDR2 FQNEAQ (reference sequence). Deletions cut 2 bases from V and 3 bases from J, with 17 bases between. CDR3 coding DNA: TGTGCCAGCAGCTTAATCGGGTCGGACACCTACTACGAGCAGTACTTC. It yields the protein CASSLIGSDTYYEQYF.

This clonotype was counted only a few times. A clone one base away is much larger, so this may be a read error. The J gene is TRBJ2-7, the V gene TRBV20-1, with 11 bases lining up with TRBD2. This CDR3 is built from 12 residues. Germline values: CDR1 DFQATT, CDR2 SNEGSKA (reference sequence). J was trimmed by 5 bases and V by 5 bases; bases with no gene match: 2. Written as DNA, the CDR3 is TGCAGTGCTGGACTAGCGGGCCACGAGCAGTACTTC. This translates into CSAGLAGHEQYF.

The sample holds a few counts of this clonotype. The chain uses TRBV2 and TRBJ2-7, with 7 bases aligning to TRBD2. Germline CDR1 is SNHLY and CDR2 is FYNNEI. V gave up 7 bases and J gave up 0 bases; unmatched junction bases: 15. The CDR3 length is 17 residues. For the CDR3, the DNA is TGTGCCAGCACTCTCCTCCGTCTGGGGGGGACCTCCTACGAGCAGTACTTC. Amino acid sequence: CASTLLRLGGTSYEQYF.

The J gene is TRBJ2-5, the V gene TRBV18; D is possibly TRBD2 (6 bases). The J call could be wrong; TRBJ2-7 is a better fit for the DNA end. CDR3 length equals 17 residues. The germline V gene has CDR1 KGHSH and CDR2 LQKENI. CDR3 DNA: TGTGCCAGCTCACCACCGAGGGCGACTAGTAGGAACTACGAGCAGTACTTC. This gives the protein CASSPPRATSRNYEQYF.

There are many counts of this clonotype. The chain employs TRBV11-2 and TRBJ1-2; D is uncertain. The germline V and J ends were trimmed by 1 base and 2 bases, with 11 bases remaining between them. CDR3 size: 15 residues. Germline CDR1 SGHAT, CDR2 FQNNGV. CDR3 coding DNA: TGTGCCAGCAGCTTAGTCCGGGGTTTGAACTATGGCTACACCTTC. It specifies CASSLVRGLNYGYTF.

This clonotype was counted between two and nine times. The chain joins TRBV12-3 or TRBV12-4 to TRBJ1-2, with no clear D. Trimming pared 8 bases from V and 0 bases from J, leaving 16 bases between. CDR3 length: 15 amino acids. The DNA of the CDR3 is TGTGCCAGCCTCCCCGCAGGCCGAGCTAACTATGGCTACACCTTC. Protein sequence: CASLPAGRANYGYTF.

The genes are TRBV2 and TRBJ1-5; the D gene is possibly TRBD1 (6 bases). Per the germline V gene, CDR1 is SNHLY and CDR2 is FYNNEI. The V and J ends lost 4 bases and 2 bases respectively, with 9 bases between them. The CDR3 is made up of 14 amino acids. CDR3 nucleotides: TGTGCCAGCAGTGGACAGGTCGGCAATCAGCCCCAGCATTTT. It specifies CASSGQVGNQPQHF.

The chain couples TRBV9 to TRBJ2-1; tentatively, D is TRBD1 or TRBD2 (5 bases each). In germline, CDR1 is SGDLS, CDR2 YYNGEE. The V and J ends lost 5 bases and 2 bases respectively, with 14 bases between them. There are 15 residues in the CDR3. The CDR3 DNA reads TGTGCCAGCAGTTACCGGGACCAGACCTACAATGAGCAGTTCTTC. This encodes CASSYRDQTYNEQFF.

This clonotype came up a few times. This chain links TRBV6-5 with TRBJ1-1; possibly TRBD1 for D (5 bases). Trimming left V 0 bases short and J 7 bases short, with 12 bases between. Germline values: CDR1 MNHEY, CDR2 SVGAGI. There are 14 residues in the CDR3. This chain's CDR3 is CASSYSQGPYEAFF. The CDR3 nucleotides read TGTGCCAGCAGTTACTCCCAGGGCCCCTATGAAGCTTTCTTT.

Comment on this clonotype: A much larger clone lies one base from this, so it may be a read error. J is TRBJ2-1 and V is TRBV6-2 or TRBV6-3, with TRBD2 matching over 8 bases. The tail of the sequence fits TRBJ2-7 better, so the J call may be wrong. CDR1 and CDR2 from the germline V gene are MNHEY and SVGEGT. The CDR3 has 17 residues. The chain's CDR3 is CASSYDGRGGSYNEQYF. CDR3 in DNA: TGTGCCAGCAGTTACGACGGCCGGGGGGGCTCCTACAATGAGCAGTACTTC.

About this clonotype itself: The junction and the germline gene differ at one end; a read error may be behind it. The rearrangement links TRBV7-9 to TRBJ1-2; a possible D gene is TRBD1 (6 bases). Germline CDR1 SEHNR, CDR2 FQNEAQ (reference sequence). The CDR3 spans 16 residues. The CDR3 here is CASGLIPFTGNYGYTF. CDR3 DNA sequence: TGTGCCAGCGGCTTAATCCCCTTTACAGGGAACTATGGCTACACCTTC.

In its sample, this clonotype was seen once. The chain carries TRBV12-3 or TRBV12-4 and TRBJ2-2; 8 bases line up with TRBD2. Losses at the gene ends were 6 bases for V and 3 bases for J; bases not matched to a gene: 3. The CDR3 spans 14 residues. In nucleotides, the CDR3 is TGTGCCAGCAGGGTGACTAGCGACACCGGGGAGCTGTTTTTT. It encodes CASRVTSDTGELFF.